This T cell receptor (beta chain) was sequenced in a study of T cells in Graves' hyperthyroidism and ophthalmopathy (dated by TCRdb to about 2019). Study-level background: Peripheral blood was collected at initial diagnosis, before any treatment. In more than 5 Graves' hyperthyroidism patients, the study also compared T-cell repertoires from thyroid tissue with T-cell repertoires from blood. Following sampling, methimazole starting at 30 mg daily was given to hyperthyroidism patients, and high-dose intravenous methylprednisolone was given to ophthalmopathy patients. The 100 or so discovery patients were divided at random into training and test sets in a 7:3 ratio. To identify distinguishing TCR V-J signatures, a discovery cohort of 100 patients was used, comprising 43 with Graves' ophthalmopathy and 57 with stable Graves' hyperthyroidism. The paper describes TCR Vbeta CDR3 sequencing of 130 to 150 peripheral blood samples, made up of approximately 40 ophthalmopathy patients, roughly 80 hyperthyroidism patients and some 17 progressor patients. An independent validation cohort of around 19 hyperthyroidism patients and some 15 patients who later progressed to ophthalmopathy tested prospective prediction of ophthalmopathy.

Study-wide findings and limitations: Ophthalmopathy was separated from stable hyperthyroidism by a 13 V-J signature model, with 85% to 90% sensitivity and 81% to 82% specificity obtained in cross-validation and 80%/75% obtained in testing. In validation, progression to ophthalmopathy was predicted by the model with roughly 69% sensitivity and roughly 72% specificity, a median of roughly 6 months before onset. No statistical method was used to fix the sample size in advance, and group allocation was not hidden from the investigators. Most expanded thyroid clonotypes (frequency above 0.001) were also detected in blood, a finding suggesting that blood repertoires may reflect thyroid immune responses.

Taken from cysteine to phenylalanine, the CDR3 has 14 residues. Of all the DNA, just the CDR3 is kept, 42 bases in frame from base 1. V sheds 4 bases and J sheds 5 bases, leaving 14 bases between their ends. The germline V gene (reference sequence) sets CDR1 to SEHNR and CDR2 to FQNEAQ. About this clonotype: There is no known antigen for this receptor. Base qualities were left out, and no much larger clone turns up one base away.

The TCR beta CDR3 regions were amplified from RNA transcripts. For the first round of RT-PCR on the TCR CDR3, the HTBI primer set was used together with the Qiagen OneStep RT-PCR kit. Libraries were constructed in a second round of multiplex PCR, after which size selection and purification were carried out. The libraries were sequenced on an Illumina HiSeq2000 using paired-end 100 bp reads. As for how the authors treated the data: Raw data were processed with SOAPnuke, discarding reads with adapters, uncalled bases, mean Phred below 15, or no exact constant-primer or identifier match. High-quality paired reads were merged using COPE v1.2.5, and each unique nucleotide sequence was defined as a clonotype. MiTCR v1.1 was used to align clonotypes to the IMGT TRBV, TRBD and TRBJ reference segments. Analysis was restricted to V-J combinations with a frequency above 0.0001, which covered 99.2% of repertoires. The TCS score was defined as the ratio of F50 (clonal expansion) to E x V (chaos), calculated using BLOSUM62-based TCRdist between CDR3 peptides within each V-J. Welch's t-statistics and random forest reduced just over 500 V-J features to 10 to 15, which were used in a naive Bayes classifier (R e1071). TCRdb reworked the public reads: Q25 trimming with fastp, MiXCR clone assembly, productive beta chains retained. A single entry per CDR3 protein holds the most common genes and DNA from its merged rows. The V and J calls come from TCRdb's annotation, not from the publication. The sample table holds 500,000 or so distinct CDR3 sequences, of which roughly 15% were seen once. The ten largest clones add up to roughly 29% of the sample.

Ophthalmopathy patients had moderately to severely active disease, with a Clinical Activity Score of 3 or more, a NOSPECS grade of 4 or more, and a disease duration of less than 3 months. Any patient with an uncontrolled infection, another autoimmune disease, pregnancy or lactation was excluded. Diagnoses were based on clinical symptoms, serum thyroxine and TRAb, thyroid ultrasound and orbital computed tomography. PBMCs were separated from roughly 9.6 ml of fresh peripheral blood using Ficoll-Paque density gradient centrifugation. Total RNA was extracted using Trizol reagent, and RNA quality was assessed on an Agilent 2100 Bioanalyzer.

The chain was built from TRBV7-9 and TRBJ1-1; TRBD1 is a possible D gene, resting on 5 matching bases. Sequenced input: blood. The source of this sequence is a woman in her twenties or thirties with Graves' ophthalmopathy. The bases are TGTGCCAGCAGCTCGGGACTAATCGGAACTGAAGCTTTCTTT. This translates into CASSSGLIGTEAFF.